These 6 T cell receptor beta chains came from one sample sequenced in a study of blood T cell repertoires in COVID-19. The table came from immunoSEQ multiplex PCR; TCRdb's copy has only in-frame clones and leaves some out. The sample holds around 16,000 clones, roughly four fifths seen once. Sequencing was carried out using peripheral blood. Receptor source: an elderly man with active COVID-19.

A few counts support this clone. The chain carries TRBV19 and TRBJ2-1; 7 nucleotides align to TRBD1. CDR3 length: 15 amino acids. The V gene end was trimmed by 4 bases and the J gene end by 5 bases; junction bases not matched to a gene: 8. Germline CDR1 LNHDA, CDR2 SQIVND (reference sequence). CDR3 sequence reads: CASSTGTEDHNEQFF. Written as DNA, the CDR3 is TGTGCCAGTAGTACCGGGACAGAGGATCACAATGAGCAGTTCTTC.

The V call is TRBV24-1, the J call TRBJ1-3, with 9 positions matching TRBD1. This CDR3 spans 15 amino acids. With V trimmed by 5 bases and J by 3 bases, 4 bases remained unmatched. Germline CDR1 KGHDR, CDR2 SFDVKD. This CDR3 is CATSGPTGGGNTIYF. The CDR3 DNA follows: TGTGCCACCAGTGGCCCGACAGGGGGTGGAAACACCATATATTTT.

J is TRBJ1-1 and V is TRBV5-1, with D tentatively TRBD1 (6 bases). V lost 4 bases to trimming and J lost 1 base, with 8 bases between them. CDR1 is SGHRS and CDR2 is YFSETQ in the germline V gene. The CDR3 is 13 amino acids. Written as DNA, the CDR3 is TGCGCCAGCAGCCAGGGACAGAACACTGAAGCTTTCTTT. It codes for CASSQGQNTEAFF.

The genes are TRBV5-6 and TRBJ2-7, with 7 bases matching TRBD2. Germline CDR1 SGHDT, CDR2 YYEEEE. J was trimmed by 0 bases and V by 1 base; bases with no gene match: 4. The length of the CDR3 is 15 residues. CDR3 in DNA: TGTGCCAGCAGCTTGATGGGGGGGAGCTCCTACGAGCAGTACTTC. Amino acids: CASSLMGGSSYEQYF.

This clone was detected only a few times. This chain connects TRBV5-6 to TRBJ2-7, with a tentative D call TRBD1 (6 bases). The ends were cut back, 0 bases at V and 0 bases at J, with 10 bases in the middle. The CDR3 length is 15 residues. In germline, CDR1 is SGHDT, CDR2 YYEEEE. CDR3 in DNA: TGTGCCAGCAGCTTGGTCGACAGGAGCTCCTACGAGCAGTACTTC. It specifies CASSLVDRSSYEQYF. Filled out from reference TRBV5-6 and TRBJ2-7, the complete variable domain reads DAGVTQSPTHLIKTRGQQVTLRCSPKSGHDTVSWYQQALGQGPQFIFQYYEEEERQRGNFPDRFSGHQFPNYSSELNVNALLLGDSALYLCASSLVDRSSYEQYFGPGTRLTVT.

The chain recombines TRBV2 with TRBJ1-3, with D maybe TRBD1 (6 bases). The V gene's germline CDR1 is SNHLY and CDR2 FYNNEI. Deletions cut 6 bases from V and 0 bases from J, with 18 bases between. CDR3 length equals 17 residues. The CDR3 region is CASSRYTGSLSGNTIYF. The CDR3 bases are TGTGCCAGCAGCAGATATACAGGGTCCCTCTCTGGAAACACCATATATTTT.